This T cell receptor (beta chain) was recorded in a study of Ad26.COV2.S vaccination and SARS-CoV-2 variants. Overall study: Once or twice, 56 days apart, Ad26.COV2.S was delivered intramuscularly. Study conclusions and caveats: Those who received vaccine or placebo ended up with similar non-spike TCR breadth.

About this clone itself: Its antigen is currently unknown. Distinct nucleotide sequences in the sample also encode this CDR3.

Treatment given: over 15 received Ad26.COV2.S at low or high dose, single or two shots; 5 received placebo; per-sample allocation not given. Specimens were obtained on day 63 following the first vaccine or placebo injection. The method was immunoSEQ multiplex PCR; TCRdb's version includes in-frame clones alone and lacks a portion of them. Of about 480,000 clones in the sample, around 88% were seen once. The input for sequencing was peripheral blood, taken in a trial of Ad26.COV2.S vaccine versus placebo. The clonotype comes from a person aged 18 to 65 who received the Ad26.COV2.S COVID-19 vaccine or a placebo.

CDR3 in DNA: TGTGCCAGTGGGACAGGGAACACCGGGGAGCTGTTTTTT. Encoded protein: CASGTGNTGELFF. The V call is TRBV19, the J call TRBJ2-2; TRBD1 matches at 8 bases. The CDR3 runs to 13 residues. Germline assignment: CDR1 LNHDA and CDR2 SQIVND (reference sequence). The J segment lost 1 base and the V segment lost 8 bases, leaving 0 bases of the junction unmatched.